A selection of T cell receptor beta chains follows, all from one sample in a study of CD8 T cells in ankylosing spondylitis. TCRdb called the 5' RACE reads again in MiXCR, with one record for every CDR3 protein. The sample holds fewer than 350,000 distinct CDR3 sequences, 11% seen once. Sequencing was done on a sample of blood, either unsorted or a sorted T cell fraction (not recorded which). All receptors derive from a female donor with ankylosing spondylitis or in good health (not recorded which). CDR3s include the opening cysteine and the closing phenylalanine or tryptophan. Each record gives: V gene, clone size, D gene, J gene, CDR3 protein, CDR3 DNA. A D gene is named only where the DNA matches it firmly. Only part of the rows carry a size: once, few, many, or a class if the clone is expanded.

V gene: TRBV20-1; clone size: many; D gene: NA; J gene: TRBJ1-2; CDR3 protein: CSAQTAAGNYGYTF; CDR3 DNA: TGCAGTGCTCAAACGGCAGCTGGGAACTATGGCTACACCTTC
V gene: TRBV12-3/TRBV12-4; clone size: many; D gene: NA; J gene: TRBJ1-1; CDR3 protein: CASSGGHPNTEAFF; CDR3 DNA: TGTGCCAGCAGTGGGGGTCACCCGAACACTGAAGCTTTCTTT
V gene: TRBV6-1; clone size: many; D gene: NA; J gene: TRBJ1-1; CDR3 protein: CASSTDISNTEAFF; CDR3 DNA: TGTGCCAGCAGCACGGACATTTCGAACACTGAAGCTTTCTTT
V gene: TRBV5-1; clone size: NA; D gene: NA; J gene: TRBJ1-2; CDR3 protein: CASSSLTEGNAGYTF; CDR3 DNA: TGCGCCAGCAGCTCCTTGACGGAGGGGAATGCCGGCTACACCTTC
V gene: TRBV5-1; clone size: many; D gene: NA; J gene: TRBJ2-7; CDR3 protein: CASSMADREVNYEQYF; CDR3 DNA: TGCGCCAGCAGCATGGCCGACAGAGAGGTAAACTACGAGCAGTACTTC
V gene: TRBV20-1; clone size: many; D gene: NA; J gene: TRBJ1-1; CDR3 protein: CSARDPDMNTEAFF; CDR3 DNA: TGCAGTGCTAGAGACCCGGATATGAACACTGAAGCTTTCTTT
V gene: TRBV12-3/TRBV12-4; clone size: few; D gene: TRBD2; J gene: TRBJ2-1; CDR3 protein: CASRTSGGDNEQFF; CDR3 DNA: TGTGCCAGCAGAACTAGCGGGGGGGACAATGAGCAGTTCTTC
V gene: TRBV12-3/TRBV12-4; clone size: many; D gene: TRBD2; J gene: TRBJ2-1; CDR3 protein: CASSSSGGRRNEQFF; CDR3 DNA: TGTGCCAGCAGTAGCAGTGGCGGGAGGAGAAATGAGCAGTTCTTC
V gene: TRBV7-8; clone size: NA; D gene: NA; J gene: TRBJ1-2; CDR3 protein: CASSTQGSLSPPNYGYTF; CDR3 DNA: TGTGCCAGCAGCACCCAGGGTTCTTTGTCACCTCCTAACTATGGCTACACCTTC
V gene: TRBV5-1; clone size: few; D gene: NA; J gene: TRBJ2-1; CDR3 protein: CASSLSSGVLNEQFF; CDR3 DNA: TGCGCCAGCAGCTTGTCTTCGGGCGTCCTCAATGAGCAGTTCTTC
V gene: TRBV7-2; clone size: many; D gene: NA; J gene: TRBJ2-1; CDR3 protein: CASSLGWDGYNEQFF; CDR3 DNA: TGTGCCAGCAGCTTAGGGTGGGACGGTTACAATGAGCAGTTCTTC
V gene: TRBV4-1; clone size: NA; D gene: NA; J gene: TRBJ2-6; CDR3 protein: CASSQDLVTGANVLTF; CDR3 DNA: TGCGCCAGCAGCCAAGATTTGGTTACTGGGGCCAACGTCCTGACTTTC
V gene: TRBV20-1; clone size: few; D gene: TRBD2; J gene: TRBJ2-1; CDR3 protein: CSARVEGWGGEQFF; CDR3 DNA: TGCAGTGCTAGAGTAGAGGGATGGGGGGGAGAGCAGTTCTTC
V gene: TRBV5-5; clone size: many; D gene: TRBD2; J gene: TRBJ2-2; CDR3 protein: CASSYGGETGELFF; CDR3 DNA: TGTGCCAGCAGCTATGGGGGGGAAACCGGGGAGCTGTTTTTT
V gene: TRBV6-1; clone size: NA; D gene: NA; J gene: TRBJ2-7; CDR3 protein: CASRGDDKGGYEQYF; CDR3 DNA: TGTGCCAGCAGGGGGGACGACAAAGGAGGATACGAGCAGTACTTC
V gene: TRBV20-1; clone size: many; D gene: NA; J gene: TRBJ2-6; CDR3 protein: CSARDFSYGSGANVLTF; CDR3 DNA: TGCAGTGCTAGAGATTTCAGTTACGGCTCTGGGGCCAACGTCCTGACTTTC
V gene: TRBV20-1; clone size: many; D gene: TRBD1; J gene: TRBJ2-7; CDR3 protein: CSANDRDRLYEQYF; CDR3 DNA: TGCAGTGCTAACGACCGGGACAGGCTCTACGAGCAGTACTTC
V gene: TRBV11-2; clone size: NA; D gene: NA; J gene: TRBJ2-2; CDR3 protein: CASSAGLGGTGELFF; CDR3 DNA: TGTGCCAGCAGCGCGGGACTCGGCGGCACCGGGGAGCTGTTTTTT
V gene: TRBV29-1; clone size: many; D gene: NA; J gene: TRBJ1-1; CDR3 protein: CSVTERAPEAFF; CDR3 DNA: TGCAGCGTGACTGAACGGGCGCCTGAAGCTTTCTTT
V gene: TRBV7-2; clone size: many; D gene: TRBD2; J gene: TRBJ2-3; CDR3 protein: CASSLGAGGPDTQYF; CDR3 DNA: TGTGCCAGCAGCTTAGGTGCGGGAGGGCCAGATACGCAGTATTTT
V gene: TRBV5-1; clone size: many; D gene: NA; J gene: TRBJ2-2; CDR3 protein: CASSLVQVGGELFF; CDR3 DNA: TGCGCCAGCAGCTTGGTCCAAGTGGGCGGGGAGCTGTTTTTT
V gene: TRBV7-8; clone size: once; D gene: NA; J gene: TRBJ2-2; CDR3 protein: CASSTSRGELFF; CDR3 DNA: TGTGCCAGCAGCACCTCGCGCGGGGAGCTGTTTTTT
V gene: TRBV20-1; clone size: many; D gene: TRBD1; J gene: TRBJ2-7; CDR3 protein: CSASYRGDDYEQYF; CDR3 DNA: TGCAGTGCTAGTTACAGGGGGGACGACTACGAGCAGTACTTC
V gene: TRBV25-1; clone size: few; D gene: TRBD1; J gene: TRBJ2-3; CDR3 protein: CASSGRTGETSTDTQYF; CDR3 DNA: TGTGCCAGCAGTGGGCGGACAGGCGAGACTAGCACAGATACGCAGTATTTT
V gene: TRBV12-3/TRBV12-4; clone size: many; D gene: NA; J gene: TRBJ2-6; CDR3 protein: CASSSGTLSSGANVLTF; CDR3 DNA: TGTGCCAGCAGTTCCGGGACTCTTAGCTCTGGGGCCAACGTCCTGACTTTC
V gene: TRBV20-1; clone size: NA; D gene: NA; J gene: TRBJ1-1; CDR3 protein: CSASRTNTEAFF; CDR3 DNA: TGCAGTGCTAGTCGCACGAACACTGAAGCTTTCTTT
V gene: TRBV5-1; clone size: many; D gene: NA; J gene: TRBJ2-5; CDR3 protein: CASSSGSGVMETQYF; CDR3 DNA: TGCGCCAGCAGCTCGGGGTCAGGGGTAATGGAGACCCAGTACTTC
V gene: TRBV14; clone size: few; D gene: TRBD1; J gene: TRBJ2-4; CDR3 protein: CASSQGTGGTAKNIQYF; CDR3 DNA: TGTGCCAGCAGCCAAGGGACAGGGGGCACAGCCAAAAACATTCAGTACTTC
V gene: TRBV28; clone size: many; D gene: NA; J gene: TRBJ1-1; CDR3 protein: CASRPSPGRVNTEAFF; CDR3 DNA: TGTGCCAGCAGACCCTCCCCGGGCAGGGTGAACACTGAAGCTTTCTTT
V gene: TRBV5-1; clone size: many; D gene: NA; J gene: TRBJ2-1; CDR3 protein: CASSLGGGTYNEQFF; CDR3 DNA: TGCGCCAGCAGCTTGGGGGGCGGAACCTACAATGAGCAGTTCTTC
V gene: TRBV5-1; clone size: few; D gene: NA; J gene: TRBJ1-4; CDR3 protein: CASSPDRGDNEKLFF; CDR3 DNA: TGCGCCAGCAGCCCGGACCGGGGAGATAATGAAAAACTGTTTTTT
V gene: TRBV7-9; clone size: NA; D gene: TRBD2; J gene: TRBJ2-2; CDR3 protein: CASSRGLADTGELFF; CDR3 DNA: TGTGCCAGCAGCCGTGGACTAGCGGACACCGGGGAGCTGTTTTTT
V gene: TRBV20-1; clone size: few; D gene: TRBD2; J gene: TRBJ2-1; CDR3 protein: CSGAVSGGANNEQFF; CDR3 DNA: TGCAGTGGGGCCGTAAGCGGGGGGGCCAACAATGAGCAGTTCTTC
V gene: TRBV7-6; clone size: NA; D gene: NA; J gene: TRBJ2-3; CDR3 protein: CASTRGGSDTQYF; CDR3 DNA: TGTGCCAGCACCCGTGGGGGGTCAGATACGCAGTATTTT
V gene: TRBV18; clone size: NA; D gene: NA; J gene: TRBJ2-5; CDR3 protein: CASSPPTEETQYF; CDR3 DNA: TGTGCCAGCTCACCACCGACGGAAGAGACCCAGTACTTC
V gene: TRBV10-3; clone size: many; D gene: TRBD1; J gene: TRBJ1-5; CDR3 protein: CAISGGTGGGQPQHF; CDR3 DNA: TGTGCCATCAGTGGGGGGACAGGGGGTGGTCAGCCCCAGCATTTT
V gene: TRBV5-1; clone size: many; D gene: NA; J gene: TRBJ1-3; CDR3 protein: CASSPPPGQGNTIYF; CDR3 DNA: TGCGCCAGCAGCCCACCCCCGGGACAAGGAAACACCATATATTTT
V gene: TRBV5-1; clone size: many; D gene: NA; J gene: TRBJ1-2; CDR3 protein: CASSGYGYTF; CDR3 DNA: TGCGCCAGCAGCGGATATGGCTACACCTTC
V gene: TRBV6-1; clone size: few; D gene: NA; J gene: TRBJ2-1; CDR3 protein: CASCVVLKAYNEQFF; CDR3 DNA: TGTGCCAGCTGCGTGGTCCTGAAGGCCTACAATGAGCAGTTCTTC
V gene: TRBV20-1; clone size: few; D gene: TRBD1; J gene: TRBJ2-3; CDR3 protein: CSAWTGNNLADTQYF; CDR3 DNA: TGCAGTGCGTGGACAGGGAATAATTTGGCAGATACGCAGTATTTT
V gene: TRBV4-3; clone size: many; D gene: TRBD2; J gene: TRBJ2-1; CDR3 protein: CASSQDLGTSFYNEQFF; CDR3 DNA: TGCGCCAGCAGCCAAGATTTGGGGACTAGCTTCTACAATGAGCAGTTCTTC
V gene: TRBV9; clone size: many; D gene: NA; J gene: TRBJ2-2; CDR3 protein: CASSVAMRETNTGELFF; CDR3 DNA: TGTGCCAGCAGCGTAGCAATGAGGGAGACGAACACCGGGGAGCTGTTTTTT